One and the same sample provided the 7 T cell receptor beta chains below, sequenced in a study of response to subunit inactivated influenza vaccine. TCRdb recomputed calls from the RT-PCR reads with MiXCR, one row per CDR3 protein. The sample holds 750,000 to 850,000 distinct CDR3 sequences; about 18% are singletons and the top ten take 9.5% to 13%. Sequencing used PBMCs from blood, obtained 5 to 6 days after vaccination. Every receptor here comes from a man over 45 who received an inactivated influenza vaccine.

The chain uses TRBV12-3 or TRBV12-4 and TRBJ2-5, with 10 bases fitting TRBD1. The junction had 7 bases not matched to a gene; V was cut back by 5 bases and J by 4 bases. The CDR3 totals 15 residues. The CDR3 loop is CASSPGQGRVETQYF. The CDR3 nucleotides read TGTGCCAGCAGTCCGGGACAGGGGCGAGTAGAGACCCAGTACTTC.

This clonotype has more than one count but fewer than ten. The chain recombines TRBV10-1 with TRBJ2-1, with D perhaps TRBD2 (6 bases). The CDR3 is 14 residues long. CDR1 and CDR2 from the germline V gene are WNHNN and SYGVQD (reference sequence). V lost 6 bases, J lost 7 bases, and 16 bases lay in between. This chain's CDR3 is CASSNGLIRNEQFF. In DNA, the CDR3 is TGCGCCAGCAGCAACGGACTAATTAGGAATGAGCAGTTCTTC.

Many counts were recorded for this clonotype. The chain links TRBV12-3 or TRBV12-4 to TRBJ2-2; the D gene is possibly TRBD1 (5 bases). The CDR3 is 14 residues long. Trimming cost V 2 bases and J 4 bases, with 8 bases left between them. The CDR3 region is CASSLQGFTGELFF. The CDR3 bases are TGTGCCAGCAGTTTACAGGGATTCACCGGGGAGCTGTTTTTT.

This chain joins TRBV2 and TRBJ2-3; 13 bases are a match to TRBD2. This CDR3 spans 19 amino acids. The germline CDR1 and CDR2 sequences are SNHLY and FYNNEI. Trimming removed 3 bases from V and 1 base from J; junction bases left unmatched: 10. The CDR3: CASSDPFGTSGDRTDTQYF. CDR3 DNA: TGTGCCAGCAGTGACCCATTTGGGACTAGCGGGGATCGCACAGATACGCAGTATTTT.

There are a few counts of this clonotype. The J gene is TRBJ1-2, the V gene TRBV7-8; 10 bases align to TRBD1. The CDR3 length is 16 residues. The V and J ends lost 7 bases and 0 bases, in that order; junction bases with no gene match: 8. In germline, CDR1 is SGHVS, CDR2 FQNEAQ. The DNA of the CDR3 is TGTGCCAGCACCTCCAGACAGGGGGCGCCTAACTATGGCTACACCTTC. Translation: CASTSRQGAPNYGYTF.

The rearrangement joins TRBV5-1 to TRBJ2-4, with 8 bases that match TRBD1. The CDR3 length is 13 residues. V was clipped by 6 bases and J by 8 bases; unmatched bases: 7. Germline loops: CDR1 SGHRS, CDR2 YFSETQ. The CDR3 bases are TGCGCCAGCAAAATGACAGGGGAGGACATTCAGTACTTC. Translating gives CASKMTGEDIQYF. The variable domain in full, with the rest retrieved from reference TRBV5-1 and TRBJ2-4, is KAGVTQTPRYLIKTRGQQVTLSCSPISGHRSVSWYQQTPGQGLQFLFEYFSETQRNKGNFPGRFSGRQFSNSRSEMNVSTLELGDSALYLCASKMTGEDIQYFGAGTRLSVL.

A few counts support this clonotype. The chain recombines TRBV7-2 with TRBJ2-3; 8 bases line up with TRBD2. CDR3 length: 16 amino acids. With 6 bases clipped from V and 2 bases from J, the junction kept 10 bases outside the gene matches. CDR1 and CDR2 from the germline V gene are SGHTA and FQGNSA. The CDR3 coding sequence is TGTGCCAGCAGTTCGACGGGGGGGAAAATCACAGATACGCAGTATTTT. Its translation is CASSSTGGKITDTQYF.